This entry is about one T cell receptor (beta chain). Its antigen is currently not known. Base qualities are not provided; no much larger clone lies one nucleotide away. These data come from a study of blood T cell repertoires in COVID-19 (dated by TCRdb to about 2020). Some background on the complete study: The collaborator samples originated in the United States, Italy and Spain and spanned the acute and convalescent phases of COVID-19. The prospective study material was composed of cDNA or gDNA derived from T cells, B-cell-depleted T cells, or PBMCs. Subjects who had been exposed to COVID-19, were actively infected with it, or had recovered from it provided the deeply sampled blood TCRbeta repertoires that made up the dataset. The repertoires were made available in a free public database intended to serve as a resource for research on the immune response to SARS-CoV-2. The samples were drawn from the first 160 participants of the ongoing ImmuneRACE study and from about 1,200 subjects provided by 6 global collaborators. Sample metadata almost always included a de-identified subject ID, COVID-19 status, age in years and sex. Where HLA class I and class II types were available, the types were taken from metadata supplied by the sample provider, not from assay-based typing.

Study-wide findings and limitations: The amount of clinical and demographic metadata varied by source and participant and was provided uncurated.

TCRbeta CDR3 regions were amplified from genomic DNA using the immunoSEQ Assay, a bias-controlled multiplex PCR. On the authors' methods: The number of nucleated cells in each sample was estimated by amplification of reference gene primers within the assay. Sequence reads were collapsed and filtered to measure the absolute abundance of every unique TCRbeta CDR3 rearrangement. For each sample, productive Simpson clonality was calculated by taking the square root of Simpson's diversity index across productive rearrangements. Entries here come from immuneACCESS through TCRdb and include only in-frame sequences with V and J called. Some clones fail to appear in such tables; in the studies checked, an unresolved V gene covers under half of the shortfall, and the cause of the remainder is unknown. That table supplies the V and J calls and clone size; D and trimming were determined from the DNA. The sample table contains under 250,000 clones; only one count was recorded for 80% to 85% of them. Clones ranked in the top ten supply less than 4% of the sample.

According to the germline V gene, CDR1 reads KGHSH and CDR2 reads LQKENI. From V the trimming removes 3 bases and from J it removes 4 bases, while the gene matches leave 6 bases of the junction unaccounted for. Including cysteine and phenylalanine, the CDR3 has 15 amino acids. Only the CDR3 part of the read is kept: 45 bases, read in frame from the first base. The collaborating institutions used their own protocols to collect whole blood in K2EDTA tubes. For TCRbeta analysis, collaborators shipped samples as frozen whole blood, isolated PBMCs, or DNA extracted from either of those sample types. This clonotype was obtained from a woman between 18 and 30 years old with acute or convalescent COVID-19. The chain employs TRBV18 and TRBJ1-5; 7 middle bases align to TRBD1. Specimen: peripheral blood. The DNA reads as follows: TGTGCCAGCTCACCGGGACAGTTCCCAAATCAGCCCCAGCATTTT. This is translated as CASSPGQFPNQPQHF.